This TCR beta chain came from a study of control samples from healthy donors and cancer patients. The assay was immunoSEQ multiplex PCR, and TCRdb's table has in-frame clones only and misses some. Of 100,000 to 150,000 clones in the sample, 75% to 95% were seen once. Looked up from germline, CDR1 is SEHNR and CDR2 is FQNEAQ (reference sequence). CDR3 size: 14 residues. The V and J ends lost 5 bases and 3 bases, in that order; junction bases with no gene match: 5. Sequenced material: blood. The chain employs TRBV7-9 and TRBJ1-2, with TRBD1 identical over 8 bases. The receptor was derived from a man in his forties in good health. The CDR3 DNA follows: TGTGCCAGCAGCCTCGGGACAGGCGACTATGGCTACACCTTC. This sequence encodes CASSLGTGDYGYTF.